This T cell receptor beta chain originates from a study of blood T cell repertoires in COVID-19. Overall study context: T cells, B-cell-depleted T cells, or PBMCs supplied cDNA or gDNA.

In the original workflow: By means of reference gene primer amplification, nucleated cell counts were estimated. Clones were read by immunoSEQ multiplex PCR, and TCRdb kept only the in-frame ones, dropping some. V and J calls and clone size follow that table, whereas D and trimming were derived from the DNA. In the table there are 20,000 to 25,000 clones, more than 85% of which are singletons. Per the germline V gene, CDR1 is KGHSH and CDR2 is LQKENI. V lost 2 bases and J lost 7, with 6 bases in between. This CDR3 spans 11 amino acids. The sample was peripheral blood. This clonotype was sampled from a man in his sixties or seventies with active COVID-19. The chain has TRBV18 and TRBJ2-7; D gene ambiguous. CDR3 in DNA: TGTGCCAGCTCACCATCCGGTGAGCAGTACTTC. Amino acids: CASSPSGEQYF.